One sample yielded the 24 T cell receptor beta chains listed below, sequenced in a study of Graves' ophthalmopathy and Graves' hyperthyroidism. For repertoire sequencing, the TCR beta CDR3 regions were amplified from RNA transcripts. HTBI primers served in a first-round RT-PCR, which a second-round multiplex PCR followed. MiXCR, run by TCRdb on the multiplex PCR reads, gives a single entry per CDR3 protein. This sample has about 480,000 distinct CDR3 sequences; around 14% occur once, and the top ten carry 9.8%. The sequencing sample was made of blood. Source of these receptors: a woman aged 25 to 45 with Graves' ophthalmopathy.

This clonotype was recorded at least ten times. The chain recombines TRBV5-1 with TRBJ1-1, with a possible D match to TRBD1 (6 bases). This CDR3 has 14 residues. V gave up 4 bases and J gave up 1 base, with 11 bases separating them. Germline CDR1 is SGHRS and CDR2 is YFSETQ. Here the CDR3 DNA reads TGCGCCAGCAGCGAGGACAGTAGGAACACTGAAGCTTTCTTT. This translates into CASSEDSRNTEAFF.

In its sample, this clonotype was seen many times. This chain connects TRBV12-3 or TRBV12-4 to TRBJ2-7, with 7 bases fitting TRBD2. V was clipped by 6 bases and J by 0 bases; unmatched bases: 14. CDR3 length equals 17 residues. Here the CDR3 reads CASSNLLQAGPSYEQYF. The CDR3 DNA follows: TGTGCCAGCAGCAACCTCCTCCAAGCGGGACCCTCCTACGAGCAGTACTTC.

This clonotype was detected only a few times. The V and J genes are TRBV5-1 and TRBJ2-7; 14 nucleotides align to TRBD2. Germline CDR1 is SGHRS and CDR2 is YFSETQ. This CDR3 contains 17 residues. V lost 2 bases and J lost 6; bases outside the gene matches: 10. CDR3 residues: CASSFTGLAGGSAEQYF. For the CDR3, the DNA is TGCGCCAGCAGCTTCACCGGACTAGCGGGGGGAAGTGCCGAGCAGTACTTC. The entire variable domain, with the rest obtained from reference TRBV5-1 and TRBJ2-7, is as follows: KAGVTQTPRYLIKTRGQQVTLSCSPISGHRSVSWYQQTPGQGLQFLFEYFSETQRNKGNFPGRFSGRQFSNSRSEMNVSTLELGDSALYLCASSFTGLAGGSAEQYFGPGTRLTVT.

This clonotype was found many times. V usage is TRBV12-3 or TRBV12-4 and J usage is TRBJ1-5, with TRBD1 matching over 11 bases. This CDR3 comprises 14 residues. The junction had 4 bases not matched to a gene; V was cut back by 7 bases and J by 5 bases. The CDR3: CASTRTGGHQPQHF. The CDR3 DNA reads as TGTGCCAGCACCAGGACAGGGGGCCATCAGCCCCAGCATTTT.

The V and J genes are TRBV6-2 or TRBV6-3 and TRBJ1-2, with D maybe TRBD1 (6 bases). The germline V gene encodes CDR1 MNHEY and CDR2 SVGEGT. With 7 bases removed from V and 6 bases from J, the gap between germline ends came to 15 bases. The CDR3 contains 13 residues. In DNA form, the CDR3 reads TGTGCCAGCAACCCGGCAGGGGCCGATGGCTACACCTTC. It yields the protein CASNPAGADGYTF.

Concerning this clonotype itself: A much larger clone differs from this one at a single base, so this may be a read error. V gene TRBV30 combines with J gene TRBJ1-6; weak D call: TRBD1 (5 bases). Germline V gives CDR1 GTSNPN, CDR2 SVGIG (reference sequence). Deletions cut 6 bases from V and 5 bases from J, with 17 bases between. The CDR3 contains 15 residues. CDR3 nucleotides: TGTGCCTGCAGTCCAGGAAGGGACCATAATTCACCCCTCCACTTT. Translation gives CACSPGRDHNSPLHF.

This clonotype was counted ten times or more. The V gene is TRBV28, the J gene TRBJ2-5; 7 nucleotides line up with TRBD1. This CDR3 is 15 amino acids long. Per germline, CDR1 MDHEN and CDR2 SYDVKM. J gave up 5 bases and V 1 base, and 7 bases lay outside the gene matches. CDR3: CASSLSRDRVETQYF. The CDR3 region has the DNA TGTGCCAGCAGTTTATCTCGGGACAGAGTCGAGACCCAGTACTTC.

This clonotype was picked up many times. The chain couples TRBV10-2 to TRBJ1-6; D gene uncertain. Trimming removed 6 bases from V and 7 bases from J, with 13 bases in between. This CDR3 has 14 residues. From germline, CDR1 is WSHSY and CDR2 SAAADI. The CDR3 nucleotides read TGCGCCAGCAGGCCCGCTTGGCCGAATTCACCCCTCCACTTT. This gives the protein CASRPAWPNSPLHF.

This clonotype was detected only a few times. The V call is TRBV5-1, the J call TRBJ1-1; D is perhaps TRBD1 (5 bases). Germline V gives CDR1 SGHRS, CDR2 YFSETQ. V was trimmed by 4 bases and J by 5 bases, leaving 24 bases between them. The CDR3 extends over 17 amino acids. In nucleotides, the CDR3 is TGCGCCAGCAGCAGTAAGGGGTCAGAAGCGATGGGGACTGAAGCTTTCTTT. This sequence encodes CASSSKGSEAMGTEAFF.

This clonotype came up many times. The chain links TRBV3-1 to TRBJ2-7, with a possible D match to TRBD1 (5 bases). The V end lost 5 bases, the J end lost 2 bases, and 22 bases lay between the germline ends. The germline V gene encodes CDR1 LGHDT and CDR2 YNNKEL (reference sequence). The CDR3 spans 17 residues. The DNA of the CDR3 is TGTGCCAGCAGCTCCGTCTTTTCCCAGGGTTCCCCCTACGAGCAGTACTTC. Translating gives CASSSVFSQGSPYEQYF.

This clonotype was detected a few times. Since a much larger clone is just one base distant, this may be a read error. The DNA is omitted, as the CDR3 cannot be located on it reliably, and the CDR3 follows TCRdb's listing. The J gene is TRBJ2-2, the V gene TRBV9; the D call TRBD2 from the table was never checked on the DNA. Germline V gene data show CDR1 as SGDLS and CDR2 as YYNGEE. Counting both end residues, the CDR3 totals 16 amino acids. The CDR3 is CASSVVASGATGELCF.

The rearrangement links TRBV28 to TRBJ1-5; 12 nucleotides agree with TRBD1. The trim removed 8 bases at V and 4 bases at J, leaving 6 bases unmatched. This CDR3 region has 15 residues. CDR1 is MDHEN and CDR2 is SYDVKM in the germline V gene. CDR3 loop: CASGDRGRANQPQHF. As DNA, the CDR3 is TGTGCCAGCGGGGACAGGGGGCGAGCTAATCAGCCCCAGCATTTT.

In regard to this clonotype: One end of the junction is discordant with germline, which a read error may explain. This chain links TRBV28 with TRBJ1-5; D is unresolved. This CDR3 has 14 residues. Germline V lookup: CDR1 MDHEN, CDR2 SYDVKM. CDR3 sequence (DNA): TGTGCCAGCAGTTCCTCATTAGGCGATCAGTCCCAGCATTTT. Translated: CASSSSLGDQSQHF.

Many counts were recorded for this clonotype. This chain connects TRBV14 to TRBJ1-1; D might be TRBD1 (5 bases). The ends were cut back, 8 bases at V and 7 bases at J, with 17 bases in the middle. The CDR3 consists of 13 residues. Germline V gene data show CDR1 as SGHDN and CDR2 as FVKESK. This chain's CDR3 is CASSWTGQSEAFF. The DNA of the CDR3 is TGTGCCAGCTCATGGACCGGACAAAGTGAAGCTTTCTTT.

The CDR3 region is CASSEGTGVTLSHGYTF. The CDR3 DNA follows: TGCGCCAGCAGTGAGGGGACAGGGGTGACCCTATCCCATGGCTACACCTTC. V usage is TRBV10-2 and J usage is TRBJ1-2, with 10 bases identical to TRBD1. CDR1 is WSHSY and CDR2 is SAAADI in the germline V gene. Trimming removed 2 bases from V and 6 bases from J; junction bases left unmatched: 12. This CDR3 region has 17 residues.

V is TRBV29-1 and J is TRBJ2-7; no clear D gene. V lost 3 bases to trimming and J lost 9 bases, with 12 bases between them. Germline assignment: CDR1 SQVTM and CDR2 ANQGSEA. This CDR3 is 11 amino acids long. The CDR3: CSVEGSFGQYF. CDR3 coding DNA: TGCAGCGTTGAGGGTTCCTTCGGGCAGTACTTC.

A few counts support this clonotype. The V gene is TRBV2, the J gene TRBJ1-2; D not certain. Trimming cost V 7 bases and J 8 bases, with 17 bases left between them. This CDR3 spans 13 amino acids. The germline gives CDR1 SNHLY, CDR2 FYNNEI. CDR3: CASIWGPEDGYTF. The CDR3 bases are TGTGCCAGCATCTGGGGTCCTGAGGACGGCTACACCTTC.

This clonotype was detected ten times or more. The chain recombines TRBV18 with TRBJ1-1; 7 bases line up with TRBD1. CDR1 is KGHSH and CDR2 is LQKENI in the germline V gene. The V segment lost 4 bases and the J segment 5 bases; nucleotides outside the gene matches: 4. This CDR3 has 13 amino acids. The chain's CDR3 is CASSRKGATEAFF. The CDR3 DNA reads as TGTGCCAGCTCACGAAAGGGGGCAACTGAAGCTTTCTTT.

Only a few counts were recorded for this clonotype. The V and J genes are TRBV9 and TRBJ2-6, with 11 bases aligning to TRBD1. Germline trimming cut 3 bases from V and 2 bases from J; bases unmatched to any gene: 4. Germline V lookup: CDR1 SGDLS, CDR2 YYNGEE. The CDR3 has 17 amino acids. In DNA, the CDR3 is TGTGCCAGCAGCGCGGGACAGGGGGACCCTGGGGCCAACGTCCTGACTTTC. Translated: CASSAGQGDPGANVLTF.

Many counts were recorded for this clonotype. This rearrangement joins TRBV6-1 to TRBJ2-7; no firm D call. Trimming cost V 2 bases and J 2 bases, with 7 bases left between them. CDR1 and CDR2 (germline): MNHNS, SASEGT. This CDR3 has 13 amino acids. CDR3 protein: CASSERHTYEQYF. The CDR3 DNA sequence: TGTGCCAGCAGTGAACGCCACACCTACGAGCAGTACTTC.

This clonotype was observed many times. The CDR3 is CASSQSGQTYGYTF. For the CDR3, the DNA is TGTGCCAGCAGTCAATCGGGACAGACCTATGGCTACACCTTC. This chain connects TRBV12-3 or TRBV12-4 to TRBJ1-2; 7 bases agree with TRBD1. The CDR3 is 14 amino acids. Unmatched junction bases numbered 7, after V lost 5 bases and J lost 4 bases.

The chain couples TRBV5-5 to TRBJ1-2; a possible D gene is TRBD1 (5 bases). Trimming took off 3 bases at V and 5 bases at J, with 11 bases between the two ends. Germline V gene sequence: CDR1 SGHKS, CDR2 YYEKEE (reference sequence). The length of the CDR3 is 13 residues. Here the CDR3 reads CASSSNKGYGYTF. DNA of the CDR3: TGTGCCAGCAGCTCCAATAAGGGGTATGGCTACACCTTC.

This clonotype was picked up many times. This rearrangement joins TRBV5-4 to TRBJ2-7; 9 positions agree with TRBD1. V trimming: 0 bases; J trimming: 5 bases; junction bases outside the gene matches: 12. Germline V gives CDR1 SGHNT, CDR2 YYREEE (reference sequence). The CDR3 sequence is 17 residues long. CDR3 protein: CASSLGGQGSTLDEQYF. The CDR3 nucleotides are TGTGCCAGCAGCTTGGGGGGACAGGGAAGTACCCTAGACGAGCAGTACTTC.

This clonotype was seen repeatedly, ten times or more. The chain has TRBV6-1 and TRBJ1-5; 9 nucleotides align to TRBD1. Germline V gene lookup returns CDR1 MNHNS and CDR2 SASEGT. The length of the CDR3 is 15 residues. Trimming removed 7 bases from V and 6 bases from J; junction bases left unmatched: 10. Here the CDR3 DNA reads TGTGCCAGCAACAAAGATACAGGGGGCATTCAGCCCCAGCATTTT. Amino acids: CASNKDTGGIQPQHF.